These T cell receptor beta chains were read from a single sample in a study of OX40 agonist ivuxolimab in advanced cancers. The protocol was immunoSEQ multiplex PCR, while the TCRdb copy is restricted to in-frame clones and leaves out a portion. The repertoire holds under 65,000 clones, 80% to 90% seen once, with roughly a tenth in the top ten. The sample consisted of CD4+ or CD8+ T cells sorted from blood, taken in a trial of the OX40 agonist ivuxolimab. The origin of the receptors is an adult with an advanced solid tumor such as melanoma, head and neck, liver or kidney cancer. Each CDR3 is given with its conserved first and last residue. Each record gives: J gene, D gene, V gene, clone size, CDR3 DNA, CDR3 protein. The D gene is left open where the match is weak. Not every row has a clone size; where given, it reads once, few, many or a size class.

J: TRBJ1-1; D: .; V: TRBV28; size: .; DNA: TGTGCCAGCAGCCCTACGCACAGTTTGCCGATGAACACTGAAGCTTTCTTT; CDR3: CASSPTHSLPMNTEAFF
J: TRBJ2-3; D: TRBD1; V: TRBV29-1; size: .; DNA: TGCAGCGTTGAATCCTCTACAGGGGTTCCTCGCACAGATACGCAGTATTTT; CDR3: CSVESSTGVPRTDTQYF
J: TRBJ2-7; D: TRBD1; V: TRBV6-1; size: once; DNA: TGTGCCAGCAGGACCCGGGACAGAGGGAGCTACGAGCAGTACTTC; CDR3: CASRTRDRGSYEQYF
J: TRBJ2-3; D: TRBD2; V: TRBV18; size: .; DNA: TGTGCCAGCTCACCATTGGGGGGGAGCACAGATACGCAGTATTTT; CDR3: CASSPLGGSTDTQYF
J: TRBJ2-5; D: TRBD1; V: TRBV7-9; size: .; DNA: TGTGCCAGCACCGCGGGACAGGGGGCCTTTGGGGAGACCCAGTACTTC; CDR3: CASTAGQGAFGETQYF
J: TRBJ1-1; D: .; V: TRBV7-2; size: few; DNA: TGTGCCAGCAGCAGTCTCCCTACAGCTTACAACACTGAAGCTTTCTTT; CDR3: CASSSLPTAYNTEAFF
J: TRBJ2-2; D: TRBD1; V: TRBV19; size: .; DNA: TGTGCCAGTAGTCCCAGCGAAGACAGGGAAAAGCGGTTTTTT; CDR3: CASSPSEDREKRFF
J: TRBJ1-5; D: .; V: TRBV2; size: medium-sized; DNA: TGTGCCAGCAGTGAAGCGCAAGGGTCGAATCAGCCCCAGCATTTT; CDR3: CASSEAQGSNQPQHF
J: TRBJ1-4; D: .; V: TRBV2; size: .; DNA: TGTGCCAGCAGTGGAAGGCAGGGAGGAACTAATGAAAAACTGTTTTTT; CDR3: CASSGRQGGTNEKLFF
J: TRBJ2-2; D: TRBD1; V: TRBV7-3; size: .; DNA: TGTGCCAGCAGCTTAAACACAGGGGGCGGGGAGCTGTTTTTT; CDR3: CASSLNTGGGELFF
J: TRBJ2-1; D: TRBD2; V: TRBV5-4; size: .; DNA: TGTGCCAGCAGCTTAGAGCGGGGTGGGTCCTACAATGAGCAGTTCTTC; CDR3: CASSLERGGSYNEQFF
J: TRBJ1-1; D: .; V: TRBV9; size: few; DNA: TGTGCCAGCAGCGTTAACCAGGGGACTGAAGCTTTCTTT; CDR3: CASSVNQGTEAFF
J: TRBJ2-5; D: .; V: TRBV7-2; size: .; DNA: TGTGCCAGCAGCTTAGGGGACCGACAAGAGACCCAGTACTTC; CDR3: CASSLGDRQETQYF
J: TRBJ2-2; D: TRBD2; V: TRBV27; size: .; DNA: TGTGCCAGCTCGACTAGCGGGAGAGTGAACACCGGGGAGCTGTTTTTT; CDR3: CASSTSGRVNTGELFF
J: TRBJ2-5; D: .; V: TRBV7-9; size: .; DNA: TGTGCCAGCAGCTTACGAACAGGCGCAGAGACCCAGTACTTC; CDR3: CASSLRTGAETQYF
J: TRBJ1-5; D: .; V: TRBV19; size: few; DNA: TGTGCCAGTAGTAAGGAGCGCGAGGAGCCCCAGCATTTT; CDR3: CASSKEREEPQHF
J: TRBJ2-7; D: .; V: TRBV10-3; size: .; DNA: TGTGCCATCAGTGACCGCCGCTCGGGGGGCGACGAGCAGTACTTC; CDR3: CAISDRRSGGDEQYF
J: TRBJ1-5; D: .; V: TRBV19; size: .; DNA: TGTGCCAGTAGTATAGAAGAGAACAGGAGCAATCAGCCCCAGCATTTT; CDR3: CASSIEENRSNQPQHF
J: TRBJ2-7; D: .; V: TRBV30; size: .; DNA: TGTGCCTGGAGTGTAATACTAGAAGGGCAGCAGCAGTACTTC; CDR3: CAWSVILEGQQQYF
J: TRBJ2-7; D: .; V: TRBV7-2; size: once; DNA: TGTGCCAGCAGCTTAAGTCGCGGGATCTCCTACGAGCAGTACTTC; CDR3: CASSLSRGISYEQYF
J: TRBJ1-1; D: .; V: TRBV4-1; size: .; DNA: TGCGCCAGCAGCCAAGATGAATCTAGGGAAGAAGCTTTCTTT; CDR3: CASSQDESREEAFF
J: TRBJ2-1; D: TRBD1; V: TRBV29-1; size: .; DNA: TGCAGCGTTGAAGAGCAGGGGGCGAATGAGCAGTTCTTC; CDR3: CSVEEQGANEQFF
J: TRBJ2-3; D: .; V: TRBV5-1; size: .; DNA: TGCGCCAGCAGCTTGGCCCAGAGCACAGATACGCAGTATTTT; CDR3: CASSLAQSTDTQYF
J: TRBJ2-3; D: TRBD1; V: TRBV19; size: .; DNA: TGTGCCAGTAGGCGACAGGGGGCTGCAGATACGCAGTATTTT; CDR3: CASRRQGAADTQYF
J: TRBJ2-2; D: .; V: TRBV7-9; size: once; DNA: TGTGCCAGCAGCTTGGCGGCAGCCGGGGGGCTGTTTTTT; CDR3: CASSLAAAGGLFF
J: TRBJ2-1; D: .; V: TRBV5-6; size: once; DNA: TGTGCCAGCAGCTTGTTGGATGAGCAGTTCTTC; CDR3: CASSLLDEQFF
J: TRBJ1-3; D: .; V: TRBV7-2; size: .; DNA: TGTGCCAGCAGCTTGGGTTTAGCAATGTCTGGAAACACCATATATTTT; CDR3: CASSLGLAMSGNTIYF
J: TRBJ1-1; D: TRBD1; V: TRBV5-5; size: .; DNA: TGTGCCAGCAGCTTACAGGGGGACACTGAAGCTTTCTTT; CDR3: CASSLQGDTEAFF
J: TRBJ2-3; D: .; V: TRBV5-6; size: .; DNA: TGTGCCAGCAGCTTGATGACAGCCGACACAGATACGCAGTATTTT; CDR3: CASSLMTADTDTQYF
J: TRBJ1-2; D: .; V: TRBV30; size: .; DNA: TGTGCCTGGAGTGTACTGGGCAGGGCTTACGGCTACACCTTC; CDR3: CAWSVLGRAYGYTF
J: TRBJ2-4; D: .; V: TRBV6-4; size: .; DNA: TGTGCCAGCAGTGACGTAGCCCACGAAGCCAAAAACATTCAGTACTTC; CDR3: CASSDVAHEAKNIQYF
J: TRBJ1-2; D: .; V: TRBV19; size: .; DNA: TGTGCCTCCTCAGGGGCAGCGGGGCTCAACTATGGCTACACCTTC; CDR3: CASSGAAGLNYGYTF
J: TRBJ1-6; D: .; V: TRBV19; size: .; DNA: TGTGCCAGTAGTGATCCCGGAGGACAGAGGGCGAATTCACCCCTCCACTTT; CDR3: CASSDPGGQRANSPLHF
J: TRBJ2-1; D: .; V: TRBV2; size: .; DNA: TGTGCCAGCAGCGCCGAAAGGCCAACCTACAATGAGCAGTTCTTC; CDR3: CASSAERPTYNEQFF
J: TRBJ2-1; D: .; V: TRBV11-2; size: .; DNA: TGTGCCAGCAGCTTAGATAGAATTTATGAGCAGTTCTTC; CDR3: CASSLDRIYEQFF
J: TRBJ2-7; D: .; V: TRBV7-6; size: .; DNA: TGTGCCAGCAGCTTAGGCAGGGGATACTACGAGCAGTACTTC; CDR3: CASSLGRGYYEQYF
J: TRBJ2-2; D: .; V: TRBV7-9; size: few; DNA: TGTGCCAGCAGCTCCTCATTCGCCGGGGAGCTGTTTTTT; CDR3: CASSSSFAGELFF
J: TRBJ1-3; D: .; V: TRBV6-5; size: .; DNA: TGTGCCAGCAGTTACTCTCGCATCTCTGGAAACACCATATATTTT; CDR3: CASSYSRISGNTIYF
J: TRBJ2-1; D: .; V: TRBV9; size: .; DNA: TGTGCCAGCAGCGTAGCCCAGGGGTCGTACAATGAGCAGTTCTTC; CDR3: CASSVAQGSYNEQFF
J: TRBJ1-4; D: .; V: TRBV7-9; size: .; DNA: TGTGCCAGCAGCAAGGAGGCCCGTGAACTGTTTTTT; CDR3: CASSKEARELFF
J: TRBJ2-3; D: .; V: TRBV10-2; size: .; DNA: TGCGCCAGCAGTGCGAGGGAGCCCCGCGAAGATACGCAGTATTTT; CDR3: CASSAREPREDTQYF
J: TRBJ1-5; D: .; V: TRBV28; size: .; DNA: TGTGCCAGCAGTCAGGCTTTGCCACTCGGCAATCAGCCCCAGCATTTT; CDR3: CASSQALPLGNQPQHF